This passage covers 22 T cell receptor beta chains from one sample sequenced in a study of blood T cell repertoires in COVID-19. Sequenced by immunoSEQ multiplex PCR; TCRdb stores in-frame clones only, minus some. The table lists around 170,000 clones, 88% of them singletons, with about a quarter in the top ten. The sample comprised peripheral blood. These receptors were taken from a man in his 60s with acute or convalescent COVID-19.

A single count supports this clone. The chain uses TRBV5-1 and TRBJ1-4, with 8 bases that match TRBD1. This CDR3 is built from 14 residues. Germline V gives CDR1 SGHRS, CDR2 YFSETQ. After removal of 4 bases from V and 8 bases from J, the junction contained 7 bases not matched to a gene. CDR3 nucleotide sequence: TGCGCCAGCAGCCCTTGGACAGGGAGCGAAAAACTGTTTTTT. It specifies CASSPWTGSEKLFF.

J is TRBJ1-2 and V is TRBV19; 12 bases fit TRBD1. Germline V CDR1 and CDR2: LNHDA, SQIVND (reference sequence). This CDR3 region has 15 residues. Losses at the gene ends were 0 bases for V and 7 bases for J; bases not matched to a gene: 3. The DNA of the CDR3 is TGTGCCAGTAGTATAGAGGGACAGGGGGCCAGTGGCTACACCTTC. It yields the protein CASSIEGQGASGYTF.

The chain employs TRBV5-4 and TRBJ2-5, with unresolved D. Per the germline V gene, CDR1 is SGHNT and CDR2 is YYREEE (reference sequence). The CDR3 runs 13 residues. Trimming shortened V by 4 bases and J by 2 bases, and 9 bases separated the two germline ends. The CDR3 is CASSPTTQETQYF. The CDR3 DNA follows: TGTGCCAGCAGCCCCACCACTCAAGAGACCCAGTACTTC.

V usage is TRBV11-2 and J usage is TRBJ1-1; a weak D match, TRBD1 (6 bases). The CDR3 runs 15 residues. V lost 5 bases, J lost 1 base, and 14 bases lay in between. Germline CDR1 is SGHAT and CDR2 is FQNNGV. CDR3 amino acids: CASSPVGGRNTEAFF. The CDR3 DNA sequence: TGTGCCAGCAGCCCGGTAGGGGGACGGAACACTGAAGCTTTCTTT.

The chain couples TRBV7-3 to TRBJ2-2, with D possibly TRBD2 on 5 matching bases. CDR1 is SGHTA, CDR2 FQGTGA, per germline. There are 16 residues in the CDR3. V was trimmed by 5 bases and J by 4 bases, leaving 17 bases between them. The DNA of the CDR3 is TGTGCCAGCAGCCAACCCGGGGTGATGGGCACCGGGGAGCTGTTTTTT. It specifies CASSQPGVMGTGELFF.

The rearrangement links TRBV5-6 to TRBJ1-2; D perhaps matches TRBD1 (5 bases). Germline V gene sequence: CDR1 SGHDT, CDR2 YYEEEE. The CDR3 has 14 residues. Trimming took off 0 bases at V and 7 bases at J, with 13 bases between the two ends. Here the CDR3 DNA reads TGTGCCAGCAGCTTGGCGGGACTGTATATTGGCTACACCTTC. It yields the protein CASSLAGLYIGYTF.

This rearrangement joins TRBV6-5 to TRBJ1-5; D not resolved. The CDR3 extends over 15 amino acids. Germline assignment: CDR1 MNHEY and CDR2 SVGAGI. V shed 0 bases and J shed 9 bases, with 15 bases lying between them. CDR3 in DNA: TGTGCCAGCAGTTACTCCCGGCAGGTTTTGAGGCCCCAGCATTTT. The encoded protein is CASSYSRQVLRPQHF.

The chain carries TRBV28 and TRBJ2-1, with 7 nucleotides matching TRBD2. This CDR3 spans 16 amino acids. Trimming at V came to 6 bases and at J to 1 base, leaving 9 bases not matched to a gene. Germline V lookup: CDR1 MDHEN, CDR2 SYDVKM. The CDR3 spells CASSRPGGRSYNEQFF. In nucleotides, the CDR3 is TGTGCCAGCAGCCGACCCGGGGGGAGGTCCTACAATGAGCAGTTCTTC.

V and J are TRBV19 and TRBJ2-1; 9 nucleotides line up with TRBD1. V was clipped by 5 bases and J by 6 bases; unmatched bases: 8. CDR1 and CDR2 from the germline V gene are LNHDA and SQIVND (reference sequence). This CDR3 spans 15 amino acids. The CDR3 is CASSSRTGVGNEQFF. CDR3 bases: TGTGCCAGTAGTTCCCGGACAGGGGTCGGCAATGAGCAGTTCTTC.

J is TRBJ1-6 and V is TRBV6-6; no firm D call. Trimming removed 8 bases from V and 13 bases from J, with 18 bases in between. Germline CDR1 and CDR2: MNHNY and SVGAGI (reference sequence). CDR3 length equals 13 residues. The DNA for the CDR3 is TGTGCCAGCGGAGGAGGCCTACTTCTTCCCCTCCACTTT. Amino acid sequence: CASGGGLLLPLHF.

The chain has TRBV12-3 or TRBV12-4 and TRBJ2-4, with D possibly being TRBD1 (5 bases). The CDR3 runs 12 residues. Deletions cut 2 bases from V and 6 bases from J, with 5 bases between. CDR3 sequence: CASSLRGNIQYF. CDR3 DNA: TGTGCCAGCAGTTTAAGGGGAAACATTCAGTACTTC.

This clone was recorded only once. V gene TRBV6-5 combines with J gene TRBJ1-5; D might be TRBD1 (5 bases). Germline lookup yields CDR1 MNHEY and CDR2 SVGAGI. CDR3 length: 15 residues. V dropped 5 bases and J dropped 0 bases, with 11 bases sitting between them. The CDR3 loop is CASSQGRYSNQPQHF. DNA for the CDR3: TGTGCCAGCAGTCAGGGCCGCTATAGCAATCAGCCCCAGCATTTT.

The J gene is TRBJ1-2, the V gene TRBV5-1; tentatively, D is TRBD1 (6 bases). The CDR3 is 17 residues long. Germline V gives CDR1 SGHRS, CDR2 YFSETQ. The V end was cut by 4 bases, the J end by 5 bases, with 24 bases between. The CDR3 nucleotides are TGCGCCAGCAGCGTTGGAATCCGGGCAGGGGATTTGTATGGCTACACCTTC. It yields the protein CASSVGIRAGDLYGYTF.

The rearrangement uses TRBV5-4 and TRBJ1-6; 8 nucleotides line up with TRBD1. V trimming: 4 bases; J trimming: 9 bases; junction bases outside the gene matches: 6. The CDR3 sequence is 14 residues long. The germline CDR1 and CDR2 sequences are SGHNT and YYREEE (reference sequence). This CDR3 reads CASSVDRDGSPLHF. The CDR3 nucleotides read TGTGCCAGCAGCGTGGACAGGGACGGTTCACCCCTCCACTTT.

The chain carries TRBV2 and TRBJ2-2; possibly TRBD2 for D (6 bases). Trimming left V 4 bases short and J 7 bases short, with 13 bases between. Germline CDR1 SNHLY, CDR2 FYNNEI. The CDR3 contains 14 residues. CDR3 in amino acids: CASSGLGRVGELFF. Written as DNA, the CDR3 is TGTGCCAGCAGTGGACTAGGACGGGTCGGGGAGCTGTTTTTT.

The rearrangement joins TRBV15 to TRBJ1-1; TRBD1 matches at 7 bases. Trimming took 1 base from V and 6 from J; bases not matched to a gene: 8. The CDR3 sequence is 15 residues long. Germline-derived CDR1 and CDR2 are LNHNV and YYDKDF (reference sequence). The CDR3 DNA follows: TGTGCCACCAGCAGAGGAGGCCAACAGGGGTCTGAAGCTTTCTTT. As protein: CATSRGGQQGSEAFF.

The chain joins TRBV5-1 to TRBJ1-2; tentatively, D is TRBD1 (5 bases). The CDR3 is 14 amino acids. From germline, CDR1 is SGHRS and CDR2 YFSETQ. V was cut by 0 bases and J by 2 bases, with 8 bases left in between. The CDR3 here is CASSLGPGNYGYTF. Here the CDR3 DNA reads TGCGCCAGCAGCTTGGGACCAGGGAACTATGGCTACACCTTC.

As to this clone: The junction differs from germline at one of its ends, possibly a read error. V is TRBV28 and J is TRBJ2-7; 13 positions match TRBD2. Germline lookup yields CDR1 MDHEN and CDR2 SYDVKM. CDR3 length equals 17 residues. Here the CDR3 DNA reads TGTGCCAGCAGTCTCCTTGGGACTAGCGGGACCTCCCACGAGCAGTACTTC. It specifies CASSLLGTSGTSHEQYF.

The chain recombines TRBV27 with TRBJ1-1; 10 bases agree with TRBD1. V lost 4 bases to trimming and J lost 1 base; unmatched junction nucleotides: 9. The CDR3 is 17 amino acids. Germline CDR1 and CDR2: MNHEY and SMNVEV (reference sequence). The CDR3 nucleotides are TGTGCCAGCAGTTCAAAGCCGGGACAGGGGAGGAACACTGAAGCTTTCTTT. Translating it yields CASSSKPGQGRNTEAFF.

This chain links TRBV6-5 with TRBJ1-2; no definite D call. Germline-derived CDR1 and CDR2 are MNHEY and SVGAGI. The V end lost 10 bases, the J end lost 3 bases, and 21 bases lay between the germline ends. The length of the CDR3 is 15 residues. Here the CDR3 DNA reads TGTGCCACCGTTACGGGTGCCAGTGAATACTATGGCTACACCTTC. This gives the protein CATVTGASEYYGYTF.

The CDR3 loop is CASSHPTSSGTYNEQFF. CDR3 sequence (DNA): TGTGCCAGCAGCCACCCGACTAGCTCGGGAACCTACAATGAGCAGTTCTTC. The gene calls are TRBV3-1 (or the pseudogene TRBV3-2) and TRBJ2-1; 7 nucleotides line up with TRBD2. The CDR3 contains 17 residues. V shed 3 bases, J shed 2 bases, and the junction held 10 bases outside the gene matches. The germline gives CDR1 LGHDT, CDR2 YNNKEL (reference sequence).

The chain couples TRBV11-3 to TRBJ2-3; D ambiguous. The germline CDR1 and CDR2 sequences are SGHNT and YENEEA. The CDR3 spans 13 residues. The V gene lost 2 bases and the J gene lost 2 bases, with 5 bases spanning the gap. The DNA for the CDR3 is TGTGCCAGCAGCTTAAGCCACACAGATACGCAGTATTTT. Its protein is CASSLSHTDTQYF.